A selection of T cell receptor beta chains follows, all from one sample in a study of cytomegalovirus exposure and HLA in healthy donors. Produced via immunoSEQ multiplex PCR; TCRdb's table is partial and in-frame only. The table lists about 100,000 clones, roughly three quarters of them singletons, with roughly 2% in the top ten. Sequencing was carried out using PBMCs. The receptors shown here come from a man aged 18 to 35 in good health and CMV-seronegative. The CDR3 runs from the conserved cysteine through the conserved F or W.

cdr3_aa j_call v_call
CASRLNDSPTSGGIYNEQFF TRBJ2-1 TRBV12-2
CASSERTRGDQPQHF TRBJ1-5 TRBV2
CAVQGGEAGDTQYF TRBJ2-3 TRBV10-2
CASSSDRVNEQFF TRBJ2-1 TRBV5-4
CASSLGVKLAGETQYF TRBJ2-5 TRBV7-9
CASRPTGGFFNEQFF TRBJ2-1 TRBV28
CASTSGQGHYGYTF TRBJ1-2 TRBV19
CASSLTGRNTEAFF TRBJ1-1 TRBV5-4
CASSSGQGRAYEQYF TRBJ2-7 TRBV27
CASSVFAGGVTGELFF TRBJ2-2 TRBV7-2
CASVRLVGQGATDTQYF TRBJ2-3 TRBV25-1
CASSQTGLNSPLHF TRBJ1-6 TRBV19
CASSEGSGLGTDTQYF TRBJ2-3 TRBV25-1
CASRTGSEQYF TRBJ2-7 TRBV6-1
CASSLPGTSYEQYF TRBJ2-7 TRBV7-2
CASSQDAAGAYGYTF TRBJ1-2 TRBV4-3
CASSKAGGWNTEAFF TRBJ1-1 TRBV2
CASTVSGVYTDTQYF TRBJ2-3 TRBV5-6
CASRRTGAMNTEAFF TRBJ1-1 TRBV19
CASSYPGQGAAEQYF TRBJ2-7 TRBV7-9
CASSPNRVNTEAFF TRBJ1-1 TRBV18
CASSSTGPRETQYF TRBJ2-5 TRBV5-4
CATTPRGQDYGYTF TRBJ1-2 TRBV21-1
CASSFLWGAAYEQYF TRBJ2-7 TRBV27
CASSVLQYNEQFF TRBJ2-1 TRBV9
CASSPYRGPWPQHF TRBJ1-5 TRBV27
CASKQDRGTYEQYF TRBJ2-7 TRBV27
CASSQEGTRGNEKLFF TRBJ1-4 TRBV14
CASSYYRTTQETQYF TRBJ2-5 TRBV6-6
CASSLGLAGGTDTQYF TRBJ2-3 TRBV7-3
CASSQGGAGAQPQHF TRBJ1-5 TRBV6-5
CSASGLLAGPF TRBJ1-1 TRBV20-1
CASSQAQGAAGANVLTF TRBJ2-6 TRBV4-3
CATSRKLAGGSTAYEQYF TRBJ2-7 TRBV15